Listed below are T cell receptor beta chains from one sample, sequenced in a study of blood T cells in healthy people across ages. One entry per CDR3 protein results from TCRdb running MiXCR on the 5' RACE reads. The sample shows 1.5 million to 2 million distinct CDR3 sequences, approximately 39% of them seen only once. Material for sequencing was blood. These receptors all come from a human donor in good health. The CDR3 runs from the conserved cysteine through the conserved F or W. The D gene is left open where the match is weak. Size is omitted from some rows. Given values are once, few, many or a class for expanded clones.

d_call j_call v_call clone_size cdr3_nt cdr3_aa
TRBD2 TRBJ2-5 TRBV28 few TGTGCCAGCAGTTTCTCACTAGCGGGGAAAGAGACCCAGTACTTC CASSFSLAGKETQYF
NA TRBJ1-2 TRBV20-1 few TGCAGTGCTCCATCTAATGGCTACACCTTC CSAPSNGYTF
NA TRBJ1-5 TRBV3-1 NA TGTGCCAGCAGCCCTGGGAGGTCGGGCAATCAGCCCCAGCATTTT CASSPGRSGNQPQHF
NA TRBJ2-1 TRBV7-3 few TGTGCCAGCAGCTCCGGATTAACTTCCTACAATGGGCAGTTCTTC CASSSGLTSYNGQFF
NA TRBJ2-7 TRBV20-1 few TGCAGTGCTAGAACTGGCGGTCGGGGCAGCGAGCAGTACTTC CSARTGGRGSEQYF
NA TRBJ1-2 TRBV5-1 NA TGCGCCAGCAGATTGGAAGGGGTAGGTTACACCTTC CASRLEGVGYTF
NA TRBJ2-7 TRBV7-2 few TGTGCCAGCAGCTTACCTAACTTCTCCTACGAGCAGTACTTC CASSLPNFSYEQYF
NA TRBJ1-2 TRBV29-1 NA TGCAGCGTTGAAAACAGGGTGGAGGTATCTCGCTACACCTTC CSVENRVEVSRYTF
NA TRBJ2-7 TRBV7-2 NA TGTGCCAGCAGCTTCCGGTTTATTTCGGAGGGAGAACGCGAGCAGTACTTC CASSFRFISEGEREQYF
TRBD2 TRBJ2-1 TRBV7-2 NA TGTGCCAGCAGCTTCCGGGGACTAGCGGGGGGGCATAATGAGCAGTTCTTC CASSFRGLAGGHNEQFF
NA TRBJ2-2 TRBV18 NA TGTGCCAGCTCACCACCGGATAGAGCCGGGGAGCTGTTTTTT CASSPPDRAGELFF
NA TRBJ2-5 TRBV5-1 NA TGCGCCAGCAGCTTGATGGAGGTGTACGAGACCCAGTACTTC CASSLMEVYETQYF
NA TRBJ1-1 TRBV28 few TGTGCCAGCAGTTTAGGGGAGGGGATTGAAGCTTTCTTT CASSLGEGIEAFF
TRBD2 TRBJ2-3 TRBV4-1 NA TGCGCCAGCAGCCACACGGTACTAGCGGGGGTTACAGATACGCAGTATTTT CASSHTVLAGVTDTQYF
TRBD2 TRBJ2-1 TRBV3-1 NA TGTGCCAGCAGCCCCCAGCGGGGGGGATGTTATGAGCAGTTCTTC CASSPQRGGCYEQFF
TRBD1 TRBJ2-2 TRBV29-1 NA TGCAGCGTAGATGGGACAGGGGCCGGGGAGCTGTTTTTT CSVDGTGAGELFF
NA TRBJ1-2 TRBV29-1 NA TGCAGCGTTGTTAAAGGAGGCTATGGCTACACCTTC CSVVKGGYGYTF
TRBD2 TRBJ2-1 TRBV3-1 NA TGTGCCAGCAGCCAAGGACTAGCGGATTACTACAATGAGCAGTTCTTC CASSQGLADYYNEQFF
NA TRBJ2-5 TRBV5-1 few TGCGCCAGCAGCTCGGGACGGATCCAAGAGACCCAGTACTTC CASSSGRIQETQYF
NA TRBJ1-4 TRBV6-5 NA TGTGCCAGCAGTTACTCTAGTGCTGGGTCTAATGAAAAACTGTTTTTT CASSYSSAGSNEKLFF
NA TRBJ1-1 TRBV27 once TGTGCCAGCAGTTTTAATGGCCAGACTGAAGCTTTCTTT CASSFNGQTEAFF
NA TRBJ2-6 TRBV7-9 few TGTGCCAGCAGCTTAGTGATGACAGGCCGAAGGTCTGGGGCCAACGTCCTGACTTTC CASSLVMTGRRSGANVLTF
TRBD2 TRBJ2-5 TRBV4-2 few TGTGCCAGCAGCCAAGTTTTGCGGGGGGGCCAGTTGGAGACCCAGTACTTC CASSQVLRGGQLETQYF
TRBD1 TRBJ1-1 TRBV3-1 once TGTGCCAGCAGCCAAGGAGACAGGGGCCGGACTGAAACTTTCTTT CASSQGDRGRTETFF
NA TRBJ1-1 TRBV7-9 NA TGTGCCAGCAGCTTTAGGGTCAGGGAGAACACTGAAGCTTTCTTT CASSFRVRENTEAFF
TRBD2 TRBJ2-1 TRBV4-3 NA TGCGCCAGCAGTCGGTCTTTGGGGAGACAGCGGGGGAAGGTTGAGCAGTTCTTC CASSRSLGRQRGKVEQFF
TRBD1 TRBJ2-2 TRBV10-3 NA TGTGCCATCAGAGACAGGGTGGCCGGGGAGCTGTTTTTT CAIRDRVAGELFF
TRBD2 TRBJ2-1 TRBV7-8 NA TGTGCCAGCAGCCCCCTTAGCGGGGGGGCCAGAAATGAGCAGTTCTTC CASSPLSGGARNEQFF
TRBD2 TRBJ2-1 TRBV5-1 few TGCGCCAGCAGCTTGACAGCGGGGGGGATTTTAGGCTACAATGAGCAGTTCTTC CASSLTAGGILGYNEQFF
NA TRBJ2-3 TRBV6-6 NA TGTGCCAGCTGTGGCCCCAGCACAGATACGCAGTATTTT CASCGPSTDTQYF